This T cell receptor (beta chain) was obtained from a study of T-cell memory formation after mild COVID-19. V shed 7 bases and J shed 1 base, with 10 bases lying between them. Germline V gene lookup returns CDR1 MNHNS and CDR2 SASEGT. The CDR3 totals 13 residues. TCRdb analysed the 5' RACE reads with MiXCR anew, one entry per CDR3 protein. The data show around 370,000 distinct CDR3 sequences, with around 21% seen just once and around an eighth held by the top ten. The TCR comes from an adult woman who had mild COVID-19 (a few samples of this study predate the infection). Cell type and time point are not known. The rearrangement joins TRBV6-1 to TRBJ1-1; D not certain. The sequencing sample was made of PBMCs or a T cell subset sorted from them (not recorded which). CDR3 bases: TGTGCCAGCACCTCGACTGAGAACACTGAAGCTTTCTTT. It yields the protein CASTSTENTEAFF.